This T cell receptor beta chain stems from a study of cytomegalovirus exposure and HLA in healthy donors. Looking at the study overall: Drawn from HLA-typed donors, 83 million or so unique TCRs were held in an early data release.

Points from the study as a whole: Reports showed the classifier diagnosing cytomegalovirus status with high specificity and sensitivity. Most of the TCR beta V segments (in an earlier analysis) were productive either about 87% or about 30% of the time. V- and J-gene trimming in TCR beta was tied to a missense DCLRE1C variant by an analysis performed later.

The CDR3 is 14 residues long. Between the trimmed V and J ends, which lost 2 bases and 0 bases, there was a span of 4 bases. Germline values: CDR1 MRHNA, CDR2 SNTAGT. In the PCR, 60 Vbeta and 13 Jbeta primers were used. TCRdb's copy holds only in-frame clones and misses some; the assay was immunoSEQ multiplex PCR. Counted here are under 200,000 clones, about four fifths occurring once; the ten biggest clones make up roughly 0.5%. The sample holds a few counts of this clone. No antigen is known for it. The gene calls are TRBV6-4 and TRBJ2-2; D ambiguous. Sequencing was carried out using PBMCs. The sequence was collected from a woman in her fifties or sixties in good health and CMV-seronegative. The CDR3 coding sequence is TGTGCCAGCAGTGACGACACGAACACCGGGGAGCTGTTTTTT. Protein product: CASSDDTNTGELFF.